A single sample is the source of the 5 T cell receptor beta chains below, sequenced in a study of PD-L1 blockade in urothelial cancer. Documented time point: pretreatment peripheral blood. TCRdb's table, derived via immunoSEQ multiplex PCR, lists solely in-frame clones and lacks some. This sample carries around 100,000 clones, around 87% of them seen once, and the ten largest clones take roughly 2%. Sequenced material: PBMCs, taken around atezolizumab (anti-PD-L1) treatment. All receptors come from a man in his fifties or sixties with urothelial cancer.

The genes are TRBV5-8 and TRBJ2-5, with D possibly matching TRBD1 (5 bases). Trimming took off 2 bases at V and 2 bases at J, with 10 bases between the two ends. The germline V gene has CDR1 SGHTS and CDR2 YDEGEE. CDR3 length: 14 residues. This chain's CDR3 is CASSFGTGQETQYF. The CDR3 DNA reads as TGTGCCAGCAGCTTTGGAACAGGACAAGAGACCCAGTACTTC.

The rearrangement uses TRBV5-6 and TRBJ2-1; 7 nucleotides agree with TRBD1. Losses at the gene ends were 4 bases for V and 4 bases for J; bases not matched to a gene: 2. Germline V gene data show CDR1 as SGHDT and CDR2 as YYEEEE. This CDR3 is built from 13 residues. The CDR3 DNA reads TGTGCCAGCAGCGAGACAGGGTACAATGAGCAGTTCTTC. It is translated as CASSETGYNEQFF.

The chain combines TRBV7-9 with TRBJ2-6; D perhaps matches TRBD2 (8 bases). Germline V gene lookup returns CDR1 SEHNR and CDR2 FQNEAQ (reference sequence). V was clipped by 5 bases and J by 4 bases, with 15 bases between them. This CDR3 spans 16 amino acids. The CDR3 DNA is TGTGCCAGCAGCCGGGAGGGGGCATTAGGGGCCAACGTCCTGACTTTC. Amino acid sequence: CASSREGALGANVLTF.

The V call is TRBV7-2, the J call TRBJ1-5; D not resolved. From germline, CDR1 is SGHTA and CDR2 FQGNSA. CDR3 length equals 13 residues. The ends were cut back, 4 bases at V and 1 base at J, with 5 bases in the middle. In DNA form, the CDR3 reads TGTGCCAGCAGCTGGGCAAGCAATCAGCCCCAGCATTTT. This codes for CASSWASNQPQHF.

The CDR3 loop reads CASSLGLAGVDEQFF. DNA for the CDR3: TGCGCCAGCAGCTTAGGACTAGCGGGCGTCGATGAGCAGTTCTTC. The chain links TRBV5-1 to TRBJ2-1; 11 bases align to TRBD2. Germline CDR1 and CDR2: SGHRS and YFSETQ. The V segment lost 2 bases and the J segment 8 bases; nucleotides outside the gene matches: 6. The CDR3 spans 15 residues.